Shown below are 5 T cell receptor beta chains from a single sample sequenced in a study of T cell responses to AZD1222 COVID-19 vaccine. Assay: immunoSEQ multiplex PCR; the TCRdb copy retains only in-frame clones and omits some. The sample consists of some 120,000 clones, over 75% of them appearing once. Here the sequenced sample was peripheral blood, taken on day 0 of AZD1222 vaccination. These receptors all come from an adult in good health.

The rearrangement joins TRBV5-1 to TRBJ1-3, with 8 bases lining up with TRBD1. The V and J ends lost 2 bases and 2 bases, in that order; junction bases with no gene match: 3. From germline, CDR1 is SGHRS and CDR2 YFSETQ. The CDR3 loop spans 15 amino acids. CDR3 in amino acids: CASSFLTGAGNTIYF. CDR3 in DNA: TGCGCCAGCAGCTTTCTGACAGGGGCTGGAAACACCATATATTTT.

This clone was counted a few times. V is TRBV5-6 and J is TRBJ1-4, with a possible D match to TRBD1 (6 bases). The germline CDR1 and CDR2 sequences are SGHDT and YYEEEE. The CDR3 runs to 16 residues. V was pared by 4 bases and J by 5 bases, with 18 bases between. Here the CDR3 reads CASSRDTGRGNEKLFF. The CDR3, as DNA: TGTGCCAGCAGCCGTGATACAGGGCGGGGGAATGAAAAACTGTTTTTT.

As DNA, the CDR3 is TGTGCCAGCAGCTTAGGGTTCCAAGAGACCCAGTACTTC. Amino acids: CASSLGFQETQYF. V usage is TRBV11-1 and J usage is TRBJ2-5; D gene ambiguous. With 1 base removed from V and 1 base from J, the gap between germline ends came to 4 bases. The CDR3 runs 13 residues. Looked up from germline, CDR1 is SGHAT and CDR2 is FQDESV (reference sequence).

The genes are TRBV7-9 and TRBJ1-1; D remains unclear. The ends were cut back, 5 bases at V and 5 bases at J, with 9 bases in the middle. Looked up from germline, CDR1 is SEHNR and CDR2 is FQNEAQ (reference sequence). This CDR3 has 12 amino acids. The CDR3 bases are TGTGCCAGCAGCCGCCTAGAGACTGAAGCTTTCTTT. Translating gives CASSRLETEAFF.

V is TRBV11-2 and J is TRBJ2-7; D remains ambiguous. The V end lost 1 base, the J end lost 4 bases, and 11 bases lay between the germline ends. The CDR3 spans 14 residues. The germline V gene encodes CDR1 SGHAT and CDR2 FQNNGV. The CDR3 loop reads CASSLGAARYEQYF. For the CDR3, the DNA is TGTGCCAGCAGCTTAGGGGCTGCGAGATACGAGCAGTACTTC.